This T cell receptor beta chain was captured in a study of T cell responses to AZD1222 COVID-19 vaccine. Trimming pared 1 base from V and 4 bases from J, leaving 16 bases between. CDR1 is SGHDN and CDR2 is FVKESK in the germline V gene. The CDR3 runs 16 residues. Generated by immunoSEQ multiplex PCR, the TCRdb table keeps only in-frame clones and is missing some. The profile shows about 130,000 clones, roughly 92% of them singletons. V gene TRBV14 combines with J gene TRBJ2-5; D possibly corresponds to TRBD2 (6 bases). The origin of this receptor is an adult in good health. Here the sequenced sample was peripheral blood, taken on day 0 of AZD1222 vaccination. CDR3 region: CASSQAWGVFPETQYF. The DNA for the CDR3 is TGTGCCAGCAGCCAAGCGTGGGGGGTATTCCCAGAGACCCAGTACTTC.